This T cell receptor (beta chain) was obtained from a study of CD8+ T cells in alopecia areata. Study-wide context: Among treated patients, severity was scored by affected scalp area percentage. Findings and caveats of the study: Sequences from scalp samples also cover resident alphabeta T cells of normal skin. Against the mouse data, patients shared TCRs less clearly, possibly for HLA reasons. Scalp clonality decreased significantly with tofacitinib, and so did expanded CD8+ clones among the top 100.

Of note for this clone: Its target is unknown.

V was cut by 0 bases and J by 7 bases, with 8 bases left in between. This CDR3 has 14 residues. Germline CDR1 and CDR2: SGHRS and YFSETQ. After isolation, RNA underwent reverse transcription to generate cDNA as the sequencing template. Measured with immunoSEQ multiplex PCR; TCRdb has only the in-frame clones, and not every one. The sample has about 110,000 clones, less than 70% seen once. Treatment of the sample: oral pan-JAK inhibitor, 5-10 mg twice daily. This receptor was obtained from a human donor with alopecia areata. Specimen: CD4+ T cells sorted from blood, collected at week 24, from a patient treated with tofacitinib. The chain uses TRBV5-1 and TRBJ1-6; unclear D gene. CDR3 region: CASSLEGKNSPLHF. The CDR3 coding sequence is TGCGCCAGCAGCTTGGAGGGAAAGAATTCACCCCTCCACTTT.